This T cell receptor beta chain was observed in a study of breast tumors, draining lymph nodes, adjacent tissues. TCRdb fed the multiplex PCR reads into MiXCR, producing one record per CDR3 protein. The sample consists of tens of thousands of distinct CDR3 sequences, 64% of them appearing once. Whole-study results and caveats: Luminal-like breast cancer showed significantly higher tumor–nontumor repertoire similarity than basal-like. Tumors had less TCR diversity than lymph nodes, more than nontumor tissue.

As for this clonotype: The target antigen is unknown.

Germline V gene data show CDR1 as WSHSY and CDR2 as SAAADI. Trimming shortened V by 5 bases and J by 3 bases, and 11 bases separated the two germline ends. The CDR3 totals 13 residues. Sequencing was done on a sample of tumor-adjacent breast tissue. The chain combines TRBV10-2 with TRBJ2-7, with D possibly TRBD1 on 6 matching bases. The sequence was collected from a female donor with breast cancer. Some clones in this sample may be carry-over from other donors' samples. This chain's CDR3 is CASSRDTNYEQYF. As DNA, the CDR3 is TGCGCCAGCAGTCGGGACACCAACTACGAGCAGTACTTC.